These T cell receptor beta chains were read from a single sample in a study of Graves' ophthalmopathy and Graves' hyperthyroidism. TCRdb analysed the multiplex PCR reads with MiXCR anew, one entry per CDR3 protein. Altogether 400,000 to 450,000 distinct CDR3 sequences are present, 21% being singletons, with the ten largest covering around 3.1%. The sequenced sample consisted of peripheral blood. These receptors were taken from a woman aged 18-30 years with stable Graves' hyperthyroidism. CDR3s include the opening cysteine and the closing phenylalanine or tryptophan. Each record gives: D gene, J gene, V gene, CDR3 protein. D genes are given only for firm matches.

D gene: TRBD2; J gene: TRBJ2-7; V gene: TRBV20-1; CDR3 protein: CSARDSGTSGYEQYF
D gene: TRBD2; J gene: TRBJ2-2; V gene: TRBV7-2; CDR3 protein: CASSFTSGYTGELFF
D gene: -; J gene: TRBJ2-5; V gene: TRBV12-3/TRBV12-4; CDR3 protein: CASSQSPQETRYF
D gene: TRBD2; J gene: TRBJ2-7; V gene: TRBV6-4; CDR3 protein: CASGTSGGEQYF
D gene: -; J gene: TRBJ1-2; V gene: TRBV29-1; CDR3 protein: CSVENNYGYTF
D gene: -; J gene: TRBJ1-2; V gene: TRBV7-9; CDR3 protein: CASSPKAGVGYTF
D gene: TRBD2; J gene: TRBJ2-5; V gene: TRBV6-1; CDR3 protein: CASRKLAAQETQYF
D gene: TRBD1; J gene: TRBJ2-3; V gene: TRBV25-1; CDR3 protein: CASSGVTGDGTDTQYF
D gene: -; J gene: TRBJ1-5; V gene: TRBV28; CDR3 protein: CASSYDGLNQPQHF
D gene: TRBD2; J gene: TRBJ2-2; V gene: TRBV12-3/TRBV12-4; CDR3 protein: CASTPTSGEGTGELFF
D gene: -; J gene: TRBJ2-3; V gene: TRBV2; CDR3 protein: CASRFSDTQYF
D gene: TRBD1; J gene: TRBJ1-5; V gene: TRBV11-2; CDR3 protein: CASSGGQVGQPQHF
D gene: -; J gene: TRBJ2-7; V gene: TRBV2; CDR3 protein: CASMAQDEQYF
D gene: -; J gene: TRBJ2-5; V gene: TRBV28; CDR3 protein: CASREQQETQYF
D gene: -; J gene: TRBJ2-5; V gene: TRBV11-2; CDR3 protein: CASSLGSGTQYF
D gene: -; J gene: TRBJ1-1; V gene: TRBV12-3/TRBV12-4; CDR3 protein: CASSLVGRVNTEAFF
D gene: TRBD1; J gene: TRBJ1-5; V gene: TRBV12-3/TRBV12-4; CDR3 protein: CASTFRDRGWLQPQHF
D gene: -; J gene: TRBJ2-7; V gene: TRBV7-9; CDR3 protein: CASSLVEWSANYEQYF
D gene: -; J gene: TRBJ2-7; V gene: TRBV15; CDR3 protein: CATSRDPGQGYEQYF
D gene: TRBD1; J gene: TRBJ1-1; V gene: TRBV29-1; CDR3 protein: CSVDPDRATEAFF
D gene: -; J gene: TRBJ1-3; V gene: TRBV9; CDR3 protein: CASSVDGGTSGDF
D gene: TRBD1; J gene: TRBJ1-1; V gene: TRBV6-1; CDR3 protein: CASSGTGVEAFF
D gene: -; J gene: TRBJ2-2; V gene: TRBV2; CDR3 protein: CASSGTGGELFF
D gene: -; J gene: TRBJ2-5; V gene: TRBV7-2; CDR3 protein: CASSPGASFETQYF
D gene: -; J gene: TRBJ2-5; V gene: TRBV10-3; CDR3 protein: CAISESGGVTQYF
D gene: TRBD1; J gene: TRBJ1-2; V gene: TRBV27; CDR3 protein: CASSPRPGGYGYTF